These 28 T cell receptor beta chains were all obtained from the same sample, sequenced in a study of T cells in women clearing cervical HPV infection. Some clones are missing from TCRdb's copy, which holds only in-frame ones; the method was immunoSEQ multiplex PCR. In total, the table holds roughly 49,000 clones. Sample: blood buffy coat. These receptor sequences come from a woman between 18 and 70 years old with a cervical HPV16 infection that either progressed to CIN3+ or cleared (not recorded which).

The covered CDR3 bases are TGTGCCTGGAGTAGGAGGGGGGGATATGGC. As protein: CAWSRRGGYG. The entire CDR3 reads CAWSRRGGYGYTF. This chain uses TRBV30 with TRBJ1-2; a possible D gene is TRBD1 (6 bases). The CDR3 end falls 3 residues outside the read, so it is completed with the germline J gene. The CDR3 spans 13 residues. V lost 2 bases and J 5 bases, leaving 12 bases between the germline ends. Germline V CDR1 and CDR2: GTSNPN, SVGIG (reference sequence).

Notes on this clone: The read terminates 3 residues ahead of where the CDR3 ends, so the germline J gene completes it. The chain combines TRBV7-2 with TRBJ2-2, with D perhaps matching TRBD2 (6 bases). V lost 5 bases and J lost 4, with 14 bases in between. CDR3 size: 15 residues. Germline lookup yields CDR1 SGHTA and CDR2 FQGNSA. The CDR3 bases that were read are TGTGCCAGCAGCCAGCGGCGGGGTATCACCGGGGAG. Its protein product is CASSQRRGITGE. The full CDR3 is CASSQRRGITGELFF.

Comment on this clone: With the read ending 3 residues before the CDR3 end, the germline J gene is used to fill in that end. V usage is TRBV5-1 and J usage is TRBJ2-1; no clear D gene. CDR1 is SGHRS, CDR2 YFSETQ, per germline. There are 15 residues in the CDR3. V dropped 4 bases and J dropped 6 bases, with 17 bases sitting between them. The CDR3: CASSKDSSATNEQFF. The covered CDR3 bases are TGCGCCAGCAGCAAAGACTCGTCTGCTACCAATGAG.

As concerns this clone: The observed sequence ends 3 residues before the CDR3 terminus, with the missing tail filled in from the germline J gene. The rearrangement joins TRBV7-6 to TRBJ1-2, with D perhaps TRBD1 (5 bases). The germline V gene has CDR1 SGHVS and CDR2 FNYEAQ. CDR3 size: 14 residues. CDR3 protein: CASSLWGSTDTYTF. Partial CDR3 DNA: TGTGCCAGCAGCTTATGGGGCAGCACAGATACC.

For this clone: The read stops 3 residues short of the end of the CDR3; the missing end is completed from the germline J gene. This chain joins TRBV14 and TRBJ2-5; the D gene is possibly TRBD1 (5 bases). The CDR3 has 14 amino acids. Germline V gives CDR1 SGHDN, CDR2 FVKESK. With 4 bases removed from V and 6 bases from J, the gap between germline ends came to 15 bases. CDR3 sequence: CASSPTGSPQTQYF. Incomplete CDR3 DNA: TGTGCCAGCAGCCCCACAGGCTCTCCTCAGACC.

Concerning this clone: Read sequence stops 3 residues before the CDR3 end, and the germline J gene provides the missing end. The V and J genes are TRBV2 and TRBJ2-5, with D unclear. The germline V gene encodes CDR1 SNHLY and CDR2 FYNNEI. Trimming took off 7 bases at V and 5 bases at J, with 5 bases between the two ends. The CDR3 covers 10 residues. The sequenced part of the CDR3 DNA is TGTGCCAGCAAGAGGGAGACC. Protein: CASKRET. The whole CDR3 sequence reads CASKRETQYF.

In the case of this clone: The read gets to within 3 residues of the CDR3 end, and the germline J gene fills in the rest. The V gene is TRBV18, the J gene TRBJ1-1; D unresolved. There are 13 residues in the CDR3. Germline V CDR1 and CDR2: KGHSH, LQKENI. Trimming pared 2 bases from V and 7 bases from J, leaving 11 bases between. CDR3 loop: CASSPSKGFEAFF. The CDR3 DNA, read in part, is TGTGCCAGCTCACCATCAAAAGGGTTTGAA.

As to this clone: Read coverage stops 3 residues before the CDR3 terminus; the germline J gene supplies the remainder. The chain uses TRBV10-3 and TRBJ2-2, with 7 bases identical to TRBD1. The CDR3 length is 15 residues. Per the germline V gene, CDR1 is ENHRY and CDR2 is SYGVKD. The CDR3 sequence: CAISESMTGKEKLFF. The part of the CDR3 DNA that was read is TGTGCCATCAGTGAGTCGATGACAGGGAAAGAAAAG.

Comment on this clone: The observed sequence ends 3 residues before the CDR3 terminus, with the missing tail filled in from the germline J gene. The J gene is TRBJ2-2, the V gene TRBV12-3 or TRBV12-4, with TRBD2 matching 13 bases. This CDR3 has 18 residues. Trimming cost V 6 bases and J 5 bases; bases outside gene matches: 12. The covered CDR3 bases are TGTGCCAGCAGCCCGGGACTAGCGGGGCCGCCGGGTACCGGGGAG. Translation gives CASSPGLAGPPGTGE. The CDR3 reads in full as CASSPGLAGPPGTGELFF.

The CDR3 reads CSADPGTGGSTEAFF. The covered CDR3 bases are TGCAGTGCCGACCCCGGGACAGGGGGCTCCACTGAA. This chain connects TRBV20-1 to TRBJ1-1; 12 positions match TRBD1. The CDR3 end lies 3 residues beyond the end of the read and is filled in from the germline J gene. The CDR3 covers 15 residues. Trimming took 6 bases from V and 4 from J; bases not matched to a gene: 9. Germline loops: CDR1 DFQATT, CDR2 SNEGSKA (reference sequence).

About this clone: The read falls 3 residues short of the CDR3 end, and the missing part is taken from the germline J gene. This chain uses TRBV5-1 with TRBJ1-6, with 8 bases identical to TRBD1. Germline-derived CDR1 and CDR2 are SGHRS and YFSETQ. V dropped 2 bases and J dropped 10; count of bases not matched to a gene: 8. The CDR3 is made up of 15 amino acids. The CDR3 is CASSLLGQGGSPLHF. Partial CDR3 DNA: TGCGCCAGCAGCTTACTCGGACAGGGCGGATCACCC.

Regarding this clone: The read gets to within 3 residues of the CDR3 end, and the germline J gene fills in the rest. This chain links TRBV29-1 with TRBJ1-1; maybe TRBD1 (6 bases). Germline V gene lookup returns CDR1 SQVTM and CDR2 ANQGSEA. This CDR3 is built from 12 residues. The germline V and J ends were trimmed by 6 bases and 1 base, with 9 bases remaining between them. The sequenced part of the CDR3 DNA is TGCAGCGTAGGGGGACGGAACACTGAA. Its protein product is CSVGGRNTE. The full CDR3 reads CSVGGRNTEAFF.

On this clone: The read gets to within 3 residues of the CDR3 end, and the germline J gene fills in the rest. The chain is built from TRBV10-1 and TRBJ2-1; 13 nucleotides agree with TRBD2. This CDR3 is built from 14 residues. V trimming: 9 bases; J trimming: 9 bases; junction bases outside the gene matches: 8. Germline V CDR1 and CDR2: WNHNN, SYGVQD (reference sequence). CDR3 loop: CARPTSGGPGEQFF. Incomplete CDR3 DNA: TGCGCCAGGCCGACTAGCGGGGGGCCGGGTGAG.

Remarks on this clone: The CDR3 is cut off 3 residues early in the read; its end comes from the germline J gene. The V gene is TRBV19, the J gene TRBJ2-3, with D possibly matching TRBD1 (8 bases). Germline V gene data show CDR1 as LNHDA and CDR2 as SQIVND (reference sequence). The CDR3 runs 15 residues. CDR3 protein: CASSPGQGGFQPQYF. The covered CDR3 bases are TGTGCCAGCAGCCCCGGACAGGGAGGGTTTCAGCCG.

Of note for this clone: The DNA ends 3 residues before the CDR3 does, and the rest of the CDR3 is filled in from the germline J gene. The V call is TRBV19, the J call TRBJ1-1; 10 bases line up with TRBD1. Losses at the gene ends were 4 bases for V and 3 bases for J; bases not matched to a gene: 5. Germline loops: CDR1 LNHDA, CDR2 SQIVND (reference sequence). The CDR3 spans 15 residues. CDR3 DNA, as far as it was read: TGTGCCAGTAGTAGGGACAGGGGAAAGGACACTGAA. Translation: CASSRDRGKDTE. The whole CDR3 region reads CASSRDRGKDTEAFF.

On this clone: The sequenced fragment ends 3 residues before the CDR3 boundary, so the rest is inferred from the germline J gene. The chain combines TRBV2 with TRBJ1-1; TRBD1 matches 10 bases. The CDR3 is made up of 14 amino acids. Unmatched junction bases numbered 10, after V lost 10 bases and J lost 5 bases. Germline loops: CDR1 SNHLY, CDR2 FYNNEI. The CDR3 here is CATRQGAGGTEAFF. The covered CDR3 bases are TGTGCCACCCGACAGGGGGCAGGAGGGACTGAA.

On this clone itself: The sequence runs out 3 residues before the end of the CDR3; the remainder is reconstructed from the germline J gene. The J gene is TRBJ1-1, the V gene TRBV7-9, with D unresolved. The CDR3 spans 11 residues. In germline, CDR1 is SEHNR, CDR2 FQNEAQ (reference sequence). Trimming removed 7 bases at V and 6 bases at J, with 9 bases between. CDR3 in amino acids: CASTLRAEAFF. CDR3 bases read: TGTGCCAGCACCCTACGGGCTGAA.

CDR3 sequence: CASSQVADSYVDGYTF. Partial CDR3 DNA: TGTGCCAGCAGCCAAGTCGCGGACAGCTATGTGGATGGC. The V and J genes are TRBV4-2 and TRBJ1-2, with TRBD1 as a possible D gene (6 bases). The read terminates 3 residues ahead of where the CDR3 ends, so the germline J gene completes it. From germline, CDR1 is LGHNA and CDR2 YNFKEQ. This CDR3 spans 16 amino acids. The V end was cut by 1 base, the J end by 6 bases, with 18 bases between.

About this clone: The CDR3 extends 3 residues past the end of the read, so its final part is completed from the germline J gene. This chain connects TRBV6-1 to TRBJ2-6; 7 bases map to TRBD2. CDR1 and CDR2 (germline): MNHNS, SASEGT. Losses at the gene ends were 0 bases for V and 2 bases for J; bases not matched to a gene: 1. The CDR3 totals 16 residues. This CDR3 is CASSEAGGTGANVLTF. The part of the CDR3 DNA that was read is TGTGCCAGCAGTGAAGCGGGGGGGACTGGGGCCAACGTC.

About this clone itself: The sequence runs out 3 residues before the end of the CDR3; the remainder is reconstructed from the germline J gene. The V and J genes are TRBV13 and TRBJ1-6; 7 bases align to TRBD1. Germline V gives CDR1 PRHDT, CDR2 FYEKMQ (reference sequence). The CDR3 covers 13 residues. The ends lost 6 bases at V and 12 bases at J; junction bases unmatched: 8. The CDR3 is CASSMTDREPLHF. CDR3 DNA, as far as it was read: TGTGCCAGCAGTATGACCGACAGGGAACCC.

Turning to this clone: The DNA ends 3 residues before the CDR3 does, and the rest of the CDR3 is filled in from the germline J gene. This chain joins TRBV30 and TRBJ2-3, with D perhaps matching TRBD2 (6 bases). Germline V gene lookup returns CDR1 GTSNPN and CDR2 SVGIG (reference sequence). The V and J ends lost 2 bases and 2 bases respectively, with 17 bases between them. This CDR3 has 16 amino acids. The sequenced part of the CDR3 DNA is TGTGCCTGGAGTCGAAACCGGGACTTCACCACAGATACG. Its translation: CAWSRNRDFTTDT. The CDR3 in full is CAWSRNRDFTTDTQYF.

Regarding this clone: The read halts 3 residues ahead of the CDR3 end, with the missing end drawn from the germline J gene. The gene calls are TRBV2 and TRBJ1-2, with D tentatively TRBD1 (6 bases). The germline V gene encodes CDR1 SNHLY and CDR2 FYNNEI. This CDR3 spans 18 amino acids. CDR3 region: CASSDGGGATSTQESYTF. The sequenced part of the CDR3 DNA is TGTGCCAGCAGTGACGGCGGGGGGGCTACTTCTACACAAGAGAGC.

The CDR3 bases that were read are TGTGCCAGCAGCTTGGGCCCATTTCAAGACTATGGC. Translating it yields CASSLGPFQDYG. The entire CDR3 protein reads CASSLGPFQDYGYTF. J is TRBJ1-2 and V is TRBV7-9; D is uncertain. The read halts 3 residues ahead of the CDR3 end, with the missing end drawn from the germline J gene. Trimming took 3 bases from V and 3 from J, leaving 14 bases between them. Germline lookup yields CDR1 SEHNR and CDR2 FQNEAQ (reference sequence). This CDR3 contains 15 residues.

A remark on this clone: The DNA ends 3 residues before the CDR3 does, and the rest of the CDR3 is filled in from the germline J gene. This chain uses TRBV13 with TRBJ2-7, with D perhaps matching TRBD2 (6 bases). The CDR3 extends over 16 amino acids. Germline CDR1 and CDR2: PRHDT and FYEKMQ (reference sequence). Trimming shortened V by 4 bases and J by 0 bases, and 16 bases separated the two germline ends. CDR3 residues: CASSSAAVGGSYEQYF. CDR3 DNA, as far as it was read: TGTGCCAGCAGCTCAGCCGCCGTGGGGGGCTCCTACGAG.

The covered CDR3 bases are TGCAGCGTTGGGTTCAGGGGCAACGAG. Its translation: CSVGFRGNE. The complete CDR3 protein is CSVGFRGNEQYF. The V call is TRBV29-1, the J call TRBJ2-7; D is possibly TRBD1 (6 bases). The CDR3 end is not reached by the read, which stops 3 residues before it; the germline J gene fills it in. V was cut by 4 bases and J by 5 bases, with 12 bases left in between. This CDR3 comprises 12 residues. CDR1 SQVTM and CDR2 ANQGSEA come from the germline V gene.

Worth noting for this clone: The read ends 3 residues shy of where the CDR3 ends; the end is completed using the germline J gene. The chain combines TRBV28 with TRBJ2-6; D gene unclear. V lost 3 bases and J 4 bases, leaving 4 bases between the germline ends. The CDR3 sequence is 13 residues long. Germline V lookup: CDR1 MDHEN, CDR2 SYDVKM. The DNA read from the CDR3 is TGTGCCAGCAGTTTCTCCGGGGCCAACGTC. Protein product: CASSFSGANV. The full CDR3 reads CASSFSGANVLTF.

The CDR3 here is CASSLVADTGELFF. The CDR3 bases that were read are TGCGCCAGCAGCTTGGTCGCGGACACCGGGGAG. V gene TRBV5-1 combines with J gene TRBJ2-2; D not resolved. Coverage ceases 3 residues before the CDR3 finishes, and the germline J gene fills in the end. This CDR3 is 14 amino acids long. Germline V lookup: CDR1 SGHRS, CDR2 YFSETQ. Trimming cost V 0 bases and J 3 bases, with 6 bases left between them.

About this clone: The read ends 3 residues shy of where the CDR3 ends; the end is completed using the germline J gene. This chain uses TRBV7-7 with TRBJ2-7; no firm D call. V was pared by 7 bases and J by 6 bases, with 7 bases between. This CDR3 has 10 residues. CDR1 is SSHAT and CDR2 is FNYEAQ in the germline V gene (reference sequence). The part of the CDR3 DNA that was read is TGTGCCAGCAACTTTAGCGAG. Its translation is CASNFSE. The CDR3, in full, reads CASNFSEQYF.